This T cell receptor (beta chain) originates from a study of blood T cell repertoires in COVID-19. Study background: Acute and convalescent COVID-19 samples came from the United States, Italy and Spain.

Here immunoSEQ multiplex PCR was the method, and the copy in TCRdb shows in-frame clones only, minus some. The data hold around 260,000 clones, with approximately 84% observed a single time. CDR3 size: 14 residues. The germline V gene has CDR1 SGDLS and CDR2 YYNGEE. The germline V and J ends were trimmed by 6 bases and 2 bases, with 14 bases remaining between them. The chain combines TRBV9 with TRBJ1-2; D is possibly TRBD1 (6 bases). The sequenced sample was peripheral blood. The receptor comes from a person between 65 and 80 years old with COVID-19, enrolled during active disease. The CDR3, as DNA: TGTGCCAGCAACCCCGAAACAGGGAACTATGGCTACACCTTC. This sequence encodes CASNPETGNYGYTF. The complete variable domain, with remaining parts taken from reference TRBV9 and TRBJ1-2, reads DSGVTQTPKHLITATGQRVTLRCSPRSGDLSVYWYQQSLDQGLQFLIQYYNGEERAKGNILERFSAQQFPDLHSELNLSSLELGDSALYFCASNPETGNYGYTFGSGTRLTVV.